This entry is about one T cell receptor beta chain. Its cognate antigen is unknown. The length of the CDR3 is 16 residues. Germline V gene lookup returns CDR1 SGHTA and CDR2 FQGNSA. V shed 4 bases and J shed 2 bases, with 17 bases lying between them. The sample originates from a study of neoadjuvant nivolumab and ipilimumab in lung cancer. Background on the study: The combination arm added day-1 ipilimumab 1 mg/kg to nivolumab 3 mg/kg on days 1, 15, 29. Whole-study findings and limits: Blood richness before therapy tracked richness in tumors resected after neoadjuvant therapy.

Only in-frame clones appear in the TCRdb table, and some are missing; sequencing was by immunoSEQ multiplex PCR. The table shows roughly 30,000 clones, with about nine tenths occurring only once. This receptor was obtained from an adult with non-small cell lung cancer. The chain recombines TRBV7-2 with TRBJ2-5, with TRBD1 as a possible D gene (6 bases). The sample here was peripheral blood, taken after neoadjuvant nivolumab, alone or with ipilimumab, at or shortly before surgery. CDR3 DNA: TGTGCCAGCAGCTCCCCTGGGGGCCTGCGGCAAGAGACCCAGTACTTC. Residues: CASSSPGGLRQETQYF.